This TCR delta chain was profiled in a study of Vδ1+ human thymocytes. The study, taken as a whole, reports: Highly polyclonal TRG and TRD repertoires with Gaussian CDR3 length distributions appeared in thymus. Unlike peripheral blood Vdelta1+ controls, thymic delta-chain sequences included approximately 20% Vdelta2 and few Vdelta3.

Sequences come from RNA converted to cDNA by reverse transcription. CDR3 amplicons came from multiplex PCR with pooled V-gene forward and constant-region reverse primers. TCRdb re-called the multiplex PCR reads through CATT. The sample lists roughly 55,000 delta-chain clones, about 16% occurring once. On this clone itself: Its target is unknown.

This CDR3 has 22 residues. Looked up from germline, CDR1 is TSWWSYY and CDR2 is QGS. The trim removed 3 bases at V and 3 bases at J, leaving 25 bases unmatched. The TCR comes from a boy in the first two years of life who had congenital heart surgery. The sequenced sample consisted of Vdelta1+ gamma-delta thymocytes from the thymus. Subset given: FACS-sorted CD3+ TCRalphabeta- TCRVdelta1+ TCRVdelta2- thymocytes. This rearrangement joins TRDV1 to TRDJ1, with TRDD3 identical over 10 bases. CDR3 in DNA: TGTGCTCTTGGGGAGTATTTCCTACCATCCGACGTACTGGGGGATCCGGCCGATAAACTCATCTTT. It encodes CALGEYFLPSDVLGDPADKLIF.